This TCR beta chain was profiled in a study of T cell responses to AZD1222 COVID-19 vaccine. TCRdb keeps only in-frame clones here, not all; method: immunoSEQ multiplex PCR. In the table there are under 250,000 clones, more than 85% of which are singletons. Points from the study as a whole: The study identified only six AZD1222 recipients as seropositive at baseline. Clonal diversity may have been underestimated, and the donors were mostly white British, with more females than males. Unmutated variant regions are reportedly the target of nearly half of TCRs that are spike-specific. Spike-wide vaccine-associated CD4 TCRs dominated at 160-218 and 743-854.

As to this clone: Its specificity is unknown.

The CDR3 is 14 amino acids. The germline CDR1 and CDR2 sequences are LNHDA and SQIVND (reference sequence). Losses at the gene ends were 6 bases for V and 5 bases for J; bases not matched to a gene: 8. The chain is built from TRBV19 and TRBJ2-5; 8 bases align to TRBD2. Source: peripheral blood, taken on day 0 of MenACWY control vaccination. The origin of this receptor is an adult in good health. The CDR3 sequence: CASRSGGAGETQYF. Here the CDR3 DNA reads TGTGCCAGTAGATCGGGGGGGGCCGGTGAGACCCAGTACTTC.